The sequence of this TCR beta chain was determined in a study of blood T cell repertoires in COVID-19. In the study overall: The United States, Italy and Spain were the sources of the acute and convalescent COVID-19 samples. T cells, B-cell-depleted T cells, or PBMCs provided the cDNA or gDNA that served as material.

The germline gives CDR1 MNHEY, CDR2 SVGEGT. The CDR3 contains 15 residues. V lost 5 bases and J 2 bases, leaving 13 bases between the germline ends. Original analysis: It was from reference gene primer amplification that nucleated cell counts were estimated. The method was immunoSEQ multiplex PCR; TCRdb's version includes in-frame clones alone and lacks a portion of them. The D gene and trimming were derived from the DNA, and the V and J assignments and clone size from that table. This repertoire shows a few hundred thousand clones, 82% found once; its top ten account for about 3%. V is TRBV6-2 or TRBV6-3 and J is TRBJ2-4, with D perhaps matching TRBD2 (5 bases). What was sequenced was peripheral blood. This clonotype was sampled from a woman under 30 with acute or convalescent COVID-19. The CDR3 spells CASSQPSRTKNIQYF. The CDR3 DNA sequence: TGTGCCAGCAGTCAACCTAGCAGAACCAAAAACATTCAGTACTTC.